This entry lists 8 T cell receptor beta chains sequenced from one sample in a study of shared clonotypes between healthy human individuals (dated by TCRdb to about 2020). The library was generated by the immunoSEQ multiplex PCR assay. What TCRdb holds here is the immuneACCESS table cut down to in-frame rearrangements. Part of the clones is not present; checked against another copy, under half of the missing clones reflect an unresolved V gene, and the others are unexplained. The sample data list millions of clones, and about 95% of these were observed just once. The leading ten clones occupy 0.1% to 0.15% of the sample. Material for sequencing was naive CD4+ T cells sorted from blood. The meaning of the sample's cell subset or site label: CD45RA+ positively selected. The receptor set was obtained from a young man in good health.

In DNA, the CDR3 is TGTGCCAGTAGCACCCGGGACGGCTATGGCTACACCTTC. Protein product: CASSTRDGYGYTF. The rearrangement links TRBV19 to TRBJ1-2; D possibly corresponds to TRBD1 (5 bases). Germline V gene data show CDR1 as LNHDA and CDR2 as SQIVND (reference sequence). The CDR3 loop spans 13 amino acids. The V end was cut by 6 bases, the J end by 4 bases, with 12 bases between.

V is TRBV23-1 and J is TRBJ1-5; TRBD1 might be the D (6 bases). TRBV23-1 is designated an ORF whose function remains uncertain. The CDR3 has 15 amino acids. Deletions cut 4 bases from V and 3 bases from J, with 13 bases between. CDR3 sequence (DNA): TGCGCCAGCAGTCTCGGCAGGGGATACAATCAGCCCCAGCATTTT. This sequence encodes CASSLGRGYNQPQHF.

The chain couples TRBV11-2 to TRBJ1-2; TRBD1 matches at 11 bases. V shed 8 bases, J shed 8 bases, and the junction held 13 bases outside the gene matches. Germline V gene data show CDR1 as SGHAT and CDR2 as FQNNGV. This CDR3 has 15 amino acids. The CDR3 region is CASADSRTGGSGYTF. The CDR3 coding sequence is TGTGCCAGCGCCGATTCTAGGACAGGGGGCTCCGGCTACACCTTC.

The CDR3 reads CASSLDSQGNQPQHF. The CDR3 DNA reads as TGTGCCAGCAGCTTAGACTCACAGGGCAATCAGCCCCAGCATTTT. The chain carries TRBV11-2 and TRBJ1-5; D possibly corresponds to TRBD1 (5 bases). The germline gives CDR1 SGHAT, CDR2 FQNNGV. V was shortened by 0 bases and J by 2 bases, with 8 bases between the two germline ends. This CDR3 has 15 residues. Combining the CDR3 with reference TRBV11-2 and TRBJ1-5 gives the whole variable domain EAGVAQSPRYKIIEKRQSVAFWCNPISGHATLYWYQQILGQGPKLLIQFQNNGVVDDSQLPKDRFSAERLKGVDSTLKIQPAKLEDSAVYLCASSLDSQGNQPQHFGDGTRLSIL.

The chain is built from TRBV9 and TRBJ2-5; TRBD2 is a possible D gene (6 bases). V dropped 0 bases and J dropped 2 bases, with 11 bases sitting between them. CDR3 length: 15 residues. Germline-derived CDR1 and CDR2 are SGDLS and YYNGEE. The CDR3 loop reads CASSVEWDWQETQYF. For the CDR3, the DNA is TGTGCCAGCAGCGTAGAGTGGGACTGGCAAGAGACCCAGTACTTC.

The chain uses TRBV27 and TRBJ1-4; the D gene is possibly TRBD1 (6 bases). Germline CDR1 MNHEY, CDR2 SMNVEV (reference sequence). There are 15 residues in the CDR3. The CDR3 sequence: CATGRGTATNEKLFF. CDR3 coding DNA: TGTGCTACGGGCAGGGGAACTGCAACTAATGAAAAACTGTTTTTT.

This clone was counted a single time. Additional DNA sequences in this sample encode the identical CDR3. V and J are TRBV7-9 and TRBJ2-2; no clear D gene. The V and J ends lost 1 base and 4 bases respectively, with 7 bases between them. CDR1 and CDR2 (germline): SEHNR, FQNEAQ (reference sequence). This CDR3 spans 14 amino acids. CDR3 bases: TGTGCCAGCAGCTTAGGTCAGAGCACCGGGGAGCTGTTTTTT. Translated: CASSLGQSTGELFF.

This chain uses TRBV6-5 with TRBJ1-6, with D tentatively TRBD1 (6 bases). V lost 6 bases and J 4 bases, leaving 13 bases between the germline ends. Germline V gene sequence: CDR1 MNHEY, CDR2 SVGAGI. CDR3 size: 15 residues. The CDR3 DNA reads TGTGCCAGCAGGAAGGACAGAGCATATAATTCACCCCTCCACTTT. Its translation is CASRKDRAYNSPLHF.